Listed below are T cell receptor beta chains from one sample, sequenced in a study of blood T cell repertoires in COVID-19. Sequencing was performed with immunoSEQ multiplex PCR; in TCRdb, only in-frame clones are kept and a portion is missing. The sample has 190,000 or so clones; less than 80% are singletons. Sequencing was performed on peripheral blood. These receptors all stem from a man aged 50-60 years who had recovered from COVID-19. CDR3s include the opening cysteine and the closing phenylalanine or tryptophan. D genes are given only for firm matches. A row's size may be missing; if present it is once, few, many or a size class.

>NA|TRBJ1-4|NA|TRBV6-5
TGTGCCAGCAGCCCAACGGGACTGCGTAATGAAAAACTGTTTTTT
CASSPTGLRNEKLFF
>TRBD1|TRBJ2-7|NA|TRBV6-6
TGTGCCAGCCGCCCGGGACAGGGGGCCTACGAGCAGTACTTC
CASRPGQGAYEQYF
>NA|TRBJ1-1|once|TRBV5-8
TGTGCCAGCAGCTTACGCGGTACGAACACTGAAGCTTTCTTT
CASSLRGTNTEAFF
>NA|TRBJ1-2|NA|TRBV7-2
TGTGCCAGCAGCTTGCAGGGATCGTCCAACTATGGCTACACCTTC
CASSLQGSSNYGYTF
>TRBD1|TRBJ1-2|NA|TRBV4-3
TGCGCCAGCAGCCAAACTCGGACAGGTGAGAGTGGCTACACCTTC
CASSQTRTGESGYTF
>NA|TRBJ2-2|NA|TRBV10-3
TGTGCCATCAGTGAGTCGGGAGACGGGGAGCTGTTTTTT
CAISESGDGELFF
>TRBD2|TRBJ2-3|NA|TRBV3-1/TRBV3-2
TGTGCCAGCAGCCAAACTAGCGGCAGCACAGATACGCAGTATTTT
CASSQTSGSTDTQYF
>NA|TRBJ1-1|NA|TRBV5-1
TGCGCCAGCAGCTTTGACAGGAACACTGAAGCTTTCTTT
CASSFDRNTEAFF
>NA|TRBJ2-2|NA|TRBV12-3/TRBV12-4
TGTGCCAGCAGGTTCGGTCGGGGGGAGCTGTTTTTT
CASRFGRGELFF
>NA|TRBJ2-5|NA|TRBV27
TGTGCCAGCAGTTTACTCGGAGAGACCCAGTACTTC
CASSLLGETQYF
>NA|TRBJ1-2|NA|TRBV30
TGTGCCTGGAGTGACTGGACAGAGAACTATGGCTACACCTTC
CAWSDWTENYGYTF
>TRBD1|TRBJ1-2|NA|TRBV28
TGTGCCAGCAGCATGGACAGGAACTATGGCTACACCTTC
CASSMDRNYGYTF
>NA|TRBJ2-7|NA|TRBV27
TGTGCCAGCAGCCGCCAGGGAACCCATGGGGAGCAGTACTTC
CASSRQGTHGEQYF
>NA|TRBJ1-4|NA|TRBV2
TGTGCCAGCAGTGATTTGGGAGCAGAAAAACTGTTTTTT
CASSDLGAEKLFF
>NA|TRBJ2-1|NA|TRBV7-2
TGTGCCAGCAGCACCCGCCCGGGAGCTTATGAGCAGTTCTTC
CASSTRPGAYEQFF
>NA|TRBJ1-1|NA|TRBV3-1/TRBV3-2
TGTGCCAGCAGCCTGGGACTTAACCCTGAAGCTTTCTTT
CASSLGLNPEAFF
>TRBD1|TRBJ1-3|NA|TRBV5-6
TGTGCCAGCAGCTTTACAGGGGGCGCTGGAAACACCATATATTTT
CASSFTGGAGNTIYF
>NA|TRBJ2-3|many|TRBV2
TGTGCCAGCAGCGGAGGTGGAAATACGCAGTATTTT
CASSGGGNTQYF
>NA|TRBJ2-7|few|TRBV19
TGTGCCAGTAGGTACCGGACAGCTTCCTACGAGCAGTACTTC
CASRYRTASYEQYF
>TRBD2|TRBJ2-7|NA|TRBV11-2
TGTGCCAGCAGCTTTCTAGCGGGAGTCGCCGAGCAGTACTTC
CASSFLAGVAEQYF
>TRBD1|TRBJ2-5|few|TRBV7-8
TGTGCCAGCAGCCTGGGACAGCAAGAGACCCAGTACTTC
CASSLGQQETQYF
>NA|TRBJ1-5|NA|TRBV21-1
TGTGCCAGCAGCAAAGATGAGGACAACGACAATCAGCCCCAGCATTTT
CASSKDEDNDNQPQHF
>NA|TRBJ1-2|NA|TRBV5-6
TGTGCCAGCAGCATATGGGCCGGCTTCTATGGCTACACCTTC
CASSIWAGFYGYTF